This T cell receptor beta chain was identified during a study of T cells expressing NK-cell markers. Study at large: One of eight sequenced donors was HCMV-seronegative; the other seven were seropositive.

Regarding the study as a whole: The CD3+CD56-NKG2C+ fraction of a handful of donors was also led by these clonotypes.

A word on this clonotype: Its antigen remains unidentified.

CDR1 and CDR2 from the germline V gene are LGHDT and YNNKEL (reference sequence). The CDR3 covers 15 residues. TCRdb derives one entry per CDR3 protein from the 5' RACE reads, leaving out DNA. The sample includes hundreds of thousands of distinct CDR3 sequences. V gene TRBV3-1 combines with J gene TRBJ2-7; as DNA is missing, the TRBD2 call by TCRdb cannot be tested. This clonotype was sampled from a woman aged 18 to 75 in good health. Sequences were obtained from blood T cells: a sorted CD56 or NKG2C T cell subset, CD4+ or CD8+ T cells, or bulk PBMC T cells (not recorded which). CDR3 residues: CASSLDWDLSDEQYF.